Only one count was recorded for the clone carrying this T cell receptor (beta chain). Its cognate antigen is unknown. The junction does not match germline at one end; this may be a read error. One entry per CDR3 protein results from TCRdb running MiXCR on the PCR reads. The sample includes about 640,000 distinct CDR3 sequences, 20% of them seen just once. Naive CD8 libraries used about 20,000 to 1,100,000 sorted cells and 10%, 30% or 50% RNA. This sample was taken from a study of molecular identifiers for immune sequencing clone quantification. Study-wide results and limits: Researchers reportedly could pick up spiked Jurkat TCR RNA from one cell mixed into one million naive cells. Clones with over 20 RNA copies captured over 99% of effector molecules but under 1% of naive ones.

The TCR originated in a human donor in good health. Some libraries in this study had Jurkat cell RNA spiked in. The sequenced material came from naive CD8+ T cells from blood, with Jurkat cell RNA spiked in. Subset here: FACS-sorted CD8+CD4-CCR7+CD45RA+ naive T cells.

The CDR3 nucleotides read TGTACCAGCAGCTCGCCGGGACTAGCGGGAGGGGGGGCAGATACGCAGTATTTT. It encodes CTSSSPGLAGGGADTQYF. The gene calls are TRBV7-9 and TRBJ2-3; 16 bases are a match to TRBD2. Germline V lookup: CDR1 SEHNR, CDR2 FQNEAQ (reference sequence). This CDR3 is built from 18 residues.